This TCR beta chain came from a study of blood T cells in healthy people across ages. Findings of the study overall: No one knew whether donors had CMV, which possibly confounded expanded clonotype changes.

CDR1 is SGHDT, CDR2 YYEEEE, per germline. The CDR3 totals 12 residues. Trimming removed 6 bases from V and 10 bases from J; junction bases left unmatched: 6. A second PCR, run for 7 to 11 cycles, used a sample-barcoded 5' primer plus a J-beta primer mix. MiXCR, run by TCRdb on the 5' RACE reads, gives a single entry per CDR3 protein. Of 800,000 or so distinct CDR3 sequences listed, 25% were seen once; the top ten hold under 4.5%. Concerning this clonotype: Its antigen remains unknown.

These same data were also listed under a study on T cells of mothers and their children. That paper notes: Over 9.5 million TCR beta CDR3 reads were obtained from each mother, and around 2.8 million from each child. Versus unrelated pairs, overlap was slightly higher in related mother-child pairs, without reaching significance.

The TCR sequence derives from a boy aged 10-17 years in good health. Sequenced sample: blood. V is TRBV5-6 and J is TRBJ1-4; 7 bases agree with TRBD1. CDR3 in amino acids: CASMDRIGKLFF. The CDR3 DNA is TGTGCCAGCATGGACAGGATCGGAAAACTGTTTTTT.